The 13 T cell receptor beta chains in this list originate from one sample, sequenced in a study of T cells in Graves' hyperthyroidism and ophthalmopathy. Amplified TCR beta CDR3 regions came from RNA transcripts. The primer set for the first-round RT-PCR of the TCR CDR3 was HTBI. TCRdb recomputed calls from the multiplex PCR reads with MiXCR, one row per CDR3 protein. The data show 480,000 or so distinct CDR3 sequences, over 45% seen once. Sample: peripheral blood or thyroid tissue (not recorded which). The receptor set was obtained from an adult woman with Graves' disease, either hyperthyroidism or ophthalmopathy (not recorded which).

At least ten counts were recorded for this clonotype. CDR3 protein: CASSLGTRGETQYF. As DNA, the CDR3 is TGTGCCAGCAGCTTGGGGACAAGAGGGGAGACCCAGTACTTC. The chain has TRBV13 and TRBJ2-5, with D possibly TRBD1 on 6 matching bases. CDR1 and CDR2 from the germline V gene are PRHDT and FYEKMQ (reference sequence). CDR3 length: 14 amino acids. V gave up 3 bases and J gave up 5 bases, with 13 bases separating them.

There are a few counts of this clonotype. The chain recombines TRBV9 with TRBJ2-7; tentatively, D is TRBD2 (5 bases). This CDR3 is 13 amino acids long. Germline V gives CDR1 SGDLS, CDR2 YYNGEE. V was clipped by 3 bases and J by 5 bases, with 12 bases between them. This chain's CDR3 is CASSGKASHEQYF. CDR3 DNA: TGTGCCAGCAGCGGGAAGGCTAGCCACGAGCAGTACTTC.

The chain joins TRBV6-6 to TRBJ2-6; unclear D gene. V lost 7 bases to trimming and J lost 1 base, with 17 bases between them. The V gene's germline CDR1 is MNHNY and CDR2 SVGAGI (reference sequence). CDR3 length equals 17 residues. CDR3 amino acids: CASTTGYQLSGANVLTF. In nucleotides, the CDR3 is TGTGCCAGCACAACCGGATATCAGTTATCTGGGGCCAACGTCCTGACTTTC.

The chain joins TRBV7-2 to TRBJ1-2, with a possible D match to TRBD1 (6 bases). V dropped 2 bases and J dropped 7 bases, with 14 bases sitting between them. Germline loops: CDR1 SGHTA, CDR2 FQGNSA. The CDR3 contains 14 residues. The CDR3 reads CASSLPGDKVGYTF. DNA of the CDR3: TGTGCCAGCAGCTTACCAGGGGACAAGGTTGGCTACACCTTC.

The chain combines TRBV29-1 with TRBJ2-2; a weak D match, TRBD1 (5 bases). Germline CDR1 is SQVTM and CDR2 is ANQGSEA. This CDR3 has 14 amino acids. V lost 4 bases and J lost 3, with 12 bases in between. The chain's CDR3 is CSVVFRVDTGELFF. The CDR3, as DNA: TGCAGCGTTGTATTCAGGGTAGACACCGGGGAGCTGTTTTTT.

V and J are TRBV4-1 and TRBJ2-5, with 9 positions matching TRBD2. Germline CDR1 and CDR2: MGHRA and YSYEKL. The CDR3 has 18 amino acids. V was pared by 4 bases and J by 5 bases, with 17 bases of the junction left unmatched. CDR3 sequence reads: CASSPQPGLASTGETQYF. The CDR3 nucleotides are TGCGCCAGCAGCCCGCAGCCTGGACTAGCGTCCACTGGGGAGACCCAGTACTTC.

This clonotype appeared a few times. CDR3 residues: CASSLGLAGDYEQYF. The CDR3 DNA sequence: TGTGCCAGCAGTTTGGGACTAGCGGGGGATTACGAGCAGTACTTC. The rearrangement joins TRBV7-9 to TRBJ2-7; 14 bases match TRBD2. CDR1 is SEHNR and CDR2 is FQNEAQ in the germline V gene (reference sequence). The CDR3 sequence is 15 residues long. The V gene end was trimmed by 6 bases and the J gene end by 4 bases; junction bases not matched to a gene: 5.

This clonotype occurred many times. This chain connects TRBV11-2 to TRBJ2-5; unclear D gene. The length of the CDR3 is 13 residues. Germline V gene data show CDR1 as SGHAT and CDR2 as FQNNGV. V dropped 1 base and J dropped 4 bases, with 7 bases sitting between them. CDR3 in amino acids: CASSLARSETQYF. The DNA for the CDR3 is TGTGCCAGCAGCTTAGCCAGATCAGAGACCCAGTACTTC.

This clonotype was recorded at least ten times. J is TRBJ1-5 and V is TRBV20-1; 9 bases map to TRBD1. Germline CDR1 DFQATT, CDR2 SNEGSKA (reference sequence). The CDR3 consists of 17 residues. V shed 1 base, J shed 2 bases, and the junction held 9 bases outside the gene matches. The chain's CDR3 is CSARVGTGSYGNQPQHF. CDR3 sequence (DNA): TGCAGTGCTAGAGTAGGGACAGGGAGTTATGGCAATCAGCCCCAGCATTTT.

This chain connects TRBV7-2 to TRBJ2-7; D is unresolved. The tail of the sequence fits TRBJ2-1 better, so the J call may be wrong. The CDR3 sequence is 14 residues long. Per the germline V gene, CDR1 is SGHTA and CDR2 is FQGNSA. The CDR3 coding sequence is TGTGCCAGCAGCTTACGGAGATCCTACAATGAGCAGTTCTTC. Protein sequence: CASSLRRSYNEQFF.

The J gene is TRBJ2-5, the V gene TRBV20-1; TRBD1 might be the D (5 bases). The CDR3 is made up of 15 amino acids. The germline gives CDR1 DFQATT, CDR2 SNEGSKA (reference sequence). Trimming took off 3 bases at V and 6 bases at J, with 20 bases between the two ends. Here the CDR3 DNA reads TGCAGTGCTAGTGACCAGCCTGGGGCCAAAAAGACCCAGTACTTC. Amino acid sequence: CSASDQPGAKKTQYF.

The rearrangement uses TRBV24-1 and TRBJ1-5; D gene unclear. V was cut by 4 bases and J by 7 bases, with 13 bases left in between. Germline V CDR1 and CDR2: KGHDR, SFDVKD. The CDR3 has 14 residues. The CDR3 bases are TGTGCCACCAGTGACCCGGGCTCTGGCCAGCCCCAGCATTTT. Residues: CATSDPGSGQPQHF.

V usage is TRBV2 and J usage is TRBJ2-5; D is unresolved. This CDR3 comprises 12 residues. Looked up from germline, CDR1 is SNHLY and CDR2 is FYNNEI. Trimming removed 5 bases at V and 0 bases at J, with 4 bases between. The chain's CDR3 is CASSTNQETQYF. In DNA, the CDR3 is TGTGCCAGCAGTACGAACCAAGAGACCCAGTACTTC.